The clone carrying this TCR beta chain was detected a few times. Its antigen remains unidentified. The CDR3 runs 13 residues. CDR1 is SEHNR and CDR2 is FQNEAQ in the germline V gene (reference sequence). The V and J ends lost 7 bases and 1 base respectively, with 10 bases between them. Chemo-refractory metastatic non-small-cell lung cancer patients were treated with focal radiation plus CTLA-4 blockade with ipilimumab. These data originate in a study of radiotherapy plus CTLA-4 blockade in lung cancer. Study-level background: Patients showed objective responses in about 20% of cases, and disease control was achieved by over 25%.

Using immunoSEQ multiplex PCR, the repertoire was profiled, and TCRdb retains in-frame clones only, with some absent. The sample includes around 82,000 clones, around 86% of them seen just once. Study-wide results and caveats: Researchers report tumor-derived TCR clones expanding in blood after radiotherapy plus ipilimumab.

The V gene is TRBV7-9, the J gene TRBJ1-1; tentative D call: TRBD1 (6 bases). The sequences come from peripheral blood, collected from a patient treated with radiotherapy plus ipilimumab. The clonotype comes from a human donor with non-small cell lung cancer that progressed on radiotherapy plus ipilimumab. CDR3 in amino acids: CASIDRQNTEAFF. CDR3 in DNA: TGTGCCAGCATTGACAGGCAGAACACTGAAGCTTTCTTT.